This TCR beta chain was captured in a study of technical replicates of blood from a few donors. Method: immunoSEQ multiplex PCR; TCRdb's copy keeps in-frame clones and lacks some. Here the sample spans tens of thousands of clones, 95% to 97% being singletons. The V and J ends lost 4 bases and 5 bases, in that order; junction bases with no gene match: 6. CDR1 is SGHRS, CDR2 YFSETQ, per germline. The CDR3 runs 15 residues. The TCR originated in a human donor in good health. This chain uses TRBV5-1 with TRBJ2-1; 10 nucleotides match TRBD2. Material: T cells isolated from PBMCs. The CDR3 reads CASSLSSGSNNEQFF. DNA of the CDR3: TGCGCCAGCAGCCTTTCTAGCGGGAGCAACAATGAGCAGTTCTTC. Based on the CDR3 plus reference TRBV5-1 and TRBJ2-1, the full variable domain is KAGVTQTPRYLIKTRGQQVTLSCSPISGHRSVSWYQQTPGQGLQFLFEYFSETQRNKGNFPGRFSGRQFSNSRSEMNVSTLELGDSALYLCASSLSSGSNNEQFFGPGTRLTVL.